The source of this T cell receptor beta chain is a study of Ad26.COV2.S vaccination and SARS-CoV-2 variants. Treatment denoted: around 19 received Ad26.COV2.S at low or high dose, single or two shots; about 5 received placebo; per-sample allocation not given. Collection of the samples took place on day 63 after the first injection of vaccine or placebo. V was pared by 7 bases and J by 3 bases, with 9 bases of the junction left unmatched. From germline, CDR1 is SNHLY and CDR2 FYNNEI. The CDR3 consists of 15 residues. Profiled with immunoSEQ multiplex PCR; TCRdb holds only in-frame clones, not every one. The repertoire holds about 400,000 clones, with approximately 90% as singletons.

The source is a person between 18 and 60 years old who received the Ad26.COV2.S COVID-19 vaccine or a placebo. The sample in question was peripheral blood, obtained in a trial of Ad26.COV2.S vaccine versus placebo. J is TRBJ1-2 and V is TRBV2, with 9 bases fitting TRBD1. The CDR3 region is CASNLGQGNHYGYTF. For the CDR3, the DNA is TGTGCCAGCAACCTAGGACAGGGGAATCACTATGGCTACACCTTC.